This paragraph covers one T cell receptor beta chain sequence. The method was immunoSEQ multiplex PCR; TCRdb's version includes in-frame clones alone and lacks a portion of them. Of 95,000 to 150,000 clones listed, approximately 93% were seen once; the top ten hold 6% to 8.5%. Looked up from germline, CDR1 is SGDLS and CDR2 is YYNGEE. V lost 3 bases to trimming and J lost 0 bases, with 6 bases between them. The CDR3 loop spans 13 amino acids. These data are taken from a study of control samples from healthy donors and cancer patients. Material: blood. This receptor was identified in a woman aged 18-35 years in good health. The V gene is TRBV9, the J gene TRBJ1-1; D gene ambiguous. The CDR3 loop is CASSGGLNTEAFF. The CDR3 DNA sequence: TGTGCCAGCAGCGGTGGATTGAACACTGAAGCTTTCTTT.